This TCR beta chain was captured by sequencing in a study of T cell responses to AZD1222 COVID-19 vaccine. The CDR3 is made up of 14 amino acids. The germline CDR1 and CDR2 sequences are MNHNS and SASEGT. V was clipped by 3 bases and J by 7 bases; unmatched bases: 4. As regards this clone: Its antigen is not identified.

Study results and limitations: All repertoire sampling was performed exclusively after the peak T cell response.

The assay was immunoSEQ multiplex PCR, and TCRdb's table has in-frame clones only and misses some. The sample records about 100,000 clones, 80% to 90% being singletons. This sequence was found in an adult in good health. The chain has TRBV6-1 and TRBJ1-5, with 9 positions matching TRBD1. This specimen consisted of peripheral blood, obtained on day 0 of AZD1222 vaccination. CDR3 in DNA: TGTGCCAGCAGTGATTACAGGGGGCCCCAGCCCCAGCATTTT. Its translation is CASSDYRGPQPQHF.